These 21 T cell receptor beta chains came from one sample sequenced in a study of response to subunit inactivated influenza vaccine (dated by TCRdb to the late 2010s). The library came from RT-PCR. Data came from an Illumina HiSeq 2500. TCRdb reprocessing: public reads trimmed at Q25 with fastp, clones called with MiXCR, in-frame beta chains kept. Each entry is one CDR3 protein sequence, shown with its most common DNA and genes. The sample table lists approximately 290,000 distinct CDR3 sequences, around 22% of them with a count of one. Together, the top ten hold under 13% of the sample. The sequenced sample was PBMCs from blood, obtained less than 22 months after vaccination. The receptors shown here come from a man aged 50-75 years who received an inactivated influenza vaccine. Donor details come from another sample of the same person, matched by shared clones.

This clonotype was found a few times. The CDR3 loop reads CASSKLRTDGYTF. For the CDR3, the DNA is TGTGCCAGCAGCAAACTTCGGACAGATGGCTACACCTTC. The rearrangement joins TRBV12-3 or TRBV12-4 to TRBJ1-2; TRBD1 might be the D (6 bases). CDR3 length equals 13 residues. Trimming stripped 6 bases from V and 6 bases from J, with 14 bases between.

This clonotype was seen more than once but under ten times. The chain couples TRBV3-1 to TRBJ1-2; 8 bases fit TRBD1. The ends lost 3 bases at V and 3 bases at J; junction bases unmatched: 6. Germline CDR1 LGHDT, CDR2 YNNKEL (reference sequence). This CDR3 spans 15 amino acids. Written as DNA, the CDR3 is TGTGCCAGCAGCCAGGGGACAGGAAACTACTATGGCTACACCTTC. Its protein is CASSQGTGNYYGYTF.

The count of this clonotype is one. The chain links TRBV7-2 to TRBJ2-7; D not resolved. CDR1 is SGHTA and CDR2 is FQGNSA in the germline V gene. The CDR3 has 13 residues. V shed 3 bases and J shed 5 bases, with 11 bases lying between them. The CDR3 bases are TGTGCCAGCAGCTTGGGCCCCCGGGACGAGCAGTACTTC. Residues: CASSLGPRDEQYF.

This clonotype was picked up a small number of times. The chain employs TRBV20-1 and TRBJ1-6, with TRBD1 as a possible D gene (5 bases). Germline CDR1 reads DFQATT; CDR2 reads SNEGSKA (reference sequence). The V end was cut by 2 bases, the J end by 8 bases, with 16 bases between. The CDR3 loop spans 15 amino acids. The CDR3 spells CSARYAGIRDSPLHF. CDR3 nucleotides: TGCAGTGCTAGATACGCAGGGATTAGGGATTCACCCCTCCACTTT.

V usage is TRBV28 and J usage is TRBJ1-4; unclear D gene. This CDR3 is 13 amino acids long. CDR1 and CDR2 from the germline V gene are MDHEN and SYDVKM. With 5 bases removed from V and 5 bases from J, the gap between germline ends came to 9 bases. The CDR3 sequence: CASSRTLNEKLFF. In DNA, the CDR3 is TGTGCCAGCAGTCGCACACTAAATGAAAAACTGTTTTTT.

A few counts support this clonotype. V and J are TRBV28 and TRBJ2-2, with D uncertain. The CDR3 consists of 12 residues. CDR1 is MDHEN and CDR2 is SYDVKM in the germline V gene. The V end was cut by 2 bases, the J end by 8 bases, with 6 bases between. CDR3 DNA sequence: TGTGCCAGCAGTTTAGGTTTGGGGGAGCTGTTTTTT. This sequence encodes CASSLGLGELFF.

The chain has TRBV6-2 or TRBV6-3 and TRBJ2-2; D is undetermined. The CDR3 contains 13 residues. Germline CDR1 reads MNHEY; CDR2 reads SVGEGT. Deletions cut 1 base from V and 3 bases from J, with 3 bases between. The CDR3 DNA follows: TGTGCCAGCAGTTACTTCTACACCGGGGAGCTGTTTTTT. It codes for CASSYFYTGELFF.

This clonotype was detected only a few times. CDR3 region: CASLRTGDDYGYTF. DNA for the CDR3: TGTGCCAGCCTCCGGACAGGAGATGACTATGGCTACACCTTC. This chain connects TRBV2 to TRBJ1-2; 7 nucleotides match TRBD1. The germline V gene encodes CDR1 SNHLY and CDR2 FYNNEI. The V and J ends lost 8 bases and 3 bases, in that order; junction bases with no gene match: 9. CDR3 length: 14 amino acids.

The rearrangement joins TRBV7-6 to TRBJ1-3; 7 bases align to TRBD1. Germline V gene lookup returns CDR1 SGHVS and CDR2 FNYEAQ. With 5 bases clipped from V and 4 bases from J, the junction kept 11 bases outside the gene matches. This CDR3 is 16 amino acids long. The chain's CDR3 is CASSPRTGVNGNTIYF. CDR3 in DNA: TGTGCCAGCAGCCCGAGAACAGGGGTAAACGGAAACACCATATATTTT. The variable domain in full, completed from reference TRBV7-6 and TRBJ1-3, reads GAGVSQSPRYKVTKRGQDVALRCDPISGHVSLYWYRQALGQGPEFLTYFNYEAQQDKSGLPNDRFSAERPEGSISTLTIQRTEQRDSAMYRCASSPRTGVNGNTIYFGEGSWLTVV.

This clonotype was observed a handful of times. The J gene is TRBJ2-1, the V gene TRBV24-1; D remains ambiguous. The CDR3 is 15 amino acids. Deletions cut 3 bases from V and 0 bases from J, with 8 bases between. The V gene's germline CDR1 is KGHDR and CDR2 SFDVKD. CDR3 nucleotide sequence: TGTGCCACCAGTGATGTCGCAGGCTCCTACAATGAGCAGTTCTTC. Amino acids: CATSDVAGSYNEQFF.

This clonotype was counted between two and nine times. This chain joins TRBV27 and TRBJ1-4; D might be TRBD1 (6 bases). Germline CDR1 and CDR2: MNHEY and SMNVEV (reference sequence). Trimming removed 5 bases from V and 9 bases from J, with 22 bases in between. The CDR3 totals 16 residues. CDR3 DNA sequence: TGTGCCAGCAGTATCGTACCGACAGGTACAGGGCAAAAACTGTTTTTT. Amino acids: CASSIVPTGTGQKLFF.

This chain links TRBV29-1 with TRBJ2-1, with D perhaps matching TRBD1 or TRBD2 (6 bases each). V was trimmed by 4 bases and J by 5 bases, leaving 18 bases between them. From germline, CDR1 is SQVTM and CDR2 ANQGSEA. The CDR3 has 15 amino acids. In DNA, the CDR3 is TGCAGCGTTGGAATGGGGGGCGGTGAAAACAATGAGCAGTTCTTC. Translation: CSVGMGGGENNEQFF.

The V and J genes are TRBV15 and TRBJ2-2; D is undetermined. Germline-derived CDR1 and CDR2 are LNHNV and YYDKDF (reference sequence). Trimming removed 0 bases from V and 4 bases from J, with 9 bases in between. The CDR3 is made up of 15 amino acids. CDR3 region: CATSRDMTATGELFF. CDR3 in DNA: TGTGCCACCAGCAGAGATATGACGGCCACCGGGGAGCTGTTTTTT.

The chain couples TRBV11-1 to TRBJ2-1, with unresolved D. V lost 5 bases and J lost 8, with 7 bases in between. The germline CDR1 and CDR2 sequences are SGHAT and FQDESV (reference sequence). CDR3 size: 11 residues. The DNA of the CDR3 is TGTGCCAGCAGCGGGGTTTATGAGCAGTTCTTC. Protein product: CASSGVYEQFF.

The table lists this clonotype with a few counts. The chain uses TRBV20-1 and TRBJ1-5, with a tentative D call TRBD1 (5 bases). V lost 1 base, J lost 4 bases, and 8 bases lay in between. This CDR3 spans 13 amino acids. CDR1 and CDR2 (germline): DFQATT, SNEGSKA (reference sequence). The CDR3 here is CSARVPGNQPQHF. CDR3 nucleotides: TGCAGTGCTAGAGTCCCAGGGAATCAGCCCCAGCATTTT.

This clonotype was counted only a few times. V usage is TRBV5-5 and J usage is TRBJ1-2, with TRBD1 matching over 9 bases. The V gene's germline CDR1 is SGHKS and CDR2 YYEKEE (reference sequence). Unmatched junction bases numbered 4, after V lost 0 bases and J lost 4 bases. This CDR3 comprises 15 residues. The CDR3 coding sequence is TGTGCCAGCAGCTTGGGACAGGGGGGTATCTATGGCTACACCTTC. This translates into CASSLGQGGIYGYTF.

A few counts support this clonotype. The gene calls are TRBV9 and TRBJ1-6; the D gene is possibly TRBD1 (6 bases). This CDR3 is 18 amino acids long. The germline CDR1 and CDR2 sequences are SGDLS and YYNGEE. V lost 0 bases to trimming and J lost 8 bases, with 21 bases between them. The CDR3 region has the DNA TGTGCCAGCAGCGTAGCTCTCGGGGGAGGCCCAGGGGATTCACCCCTCCACTTT. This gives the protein CASSVALGGGPGDSPLHF.

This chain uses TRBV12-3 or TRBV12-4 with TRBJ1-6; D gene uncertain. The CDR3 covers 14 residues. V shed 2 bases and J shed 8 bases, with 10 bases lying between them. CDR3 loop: CASSLSVRDSPLHF. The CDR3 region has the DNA TGTGCCAGCAGTTTAAGCGTTCGGGATTCACCCCTCCACTTT.

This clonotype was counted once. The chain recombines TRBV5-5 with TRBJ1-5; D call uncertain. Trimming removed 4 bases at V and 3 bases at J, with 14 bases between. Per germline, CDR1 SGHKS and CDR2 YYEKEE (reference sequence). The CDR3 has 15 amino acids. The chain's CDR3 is CASSRDVQYNQPQHF. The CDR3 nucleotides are TGTGCCAGCAGCCGGGATGTGCAGTACAATCAGCCCCAGCATTTT.

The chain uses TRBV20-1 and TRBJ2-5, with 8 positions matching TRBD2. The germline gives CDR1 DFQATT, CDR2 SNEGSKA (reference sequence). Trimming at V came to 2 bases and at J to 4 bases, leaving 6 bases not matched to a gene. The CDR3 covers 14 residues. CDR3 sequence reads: CSARIFGGGETQYF. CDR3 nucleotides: TGCAGTGCTAGAATATTCGGGGGGGGAGAGACCCAGTACTTC.

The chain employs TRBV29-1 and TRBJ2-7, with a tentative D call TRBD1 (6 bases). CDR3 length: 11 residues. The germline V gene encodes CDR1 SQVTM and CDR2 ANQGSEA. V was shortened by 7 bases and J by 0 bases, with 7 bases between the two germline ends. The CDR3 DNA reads TGCAGCGGACAGGACTCCTACGAGCAGTACTTC. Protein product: CSGQDSYEQYF.